This T cell receptor (beta chain) was recovered during a study of blood T cell repertoires in COVID-19. The Seattle site enrolled patients during active infection and followed them longitudinally. Germline trimming cut 1 base from V and 8 bases from J; bases unmatched to any gene: 5. Germline values: CDR1 LGHDT, CDR2 YNNKEL (reference sequence). The CDR3 has 16 residues. The repertoire was sequenced with immunoSEQ multiplex PCR; TCRdb's copy has only in-frame clones and lacks some. The sample contains about 180,000 clones, around nine tenths of which appear only once. Sequencing was done on a sample of peripheral blood. The TCR comes from a woman between 70 and 85 years old with COVID-19, enrolled during active disease. The chain couples TRBV3-1 (or the pseudogene TRBV3-2) to TRBJ2-1, with 13 positions matching TRBD2. The CDR3: CASSQVGTSGKDEQFF. The CDR3 bases are TGTGCCAGCAGCCAAGTCGGGACTAGCGGGAAAGATGAGCAGTTCTTC.